This entry features one TCR beta chain sequence. Its antigen is unknown. Base qualities are not at hand, and no much larger clone is one base apart. This sample was included in a study of blood T cell repertoires in COVID-19 (dated by TCRdb to 2019 to 2021). Broadly, across the study: The collaborator samples originated in the United States, Italy and Spain and spanned the acute and convalescent phases of COVID-19. The prospective study material was composed of cDNA or gDNA derived from T cells, B-cell-depleted T cells, or PBMCs. Deeply sampled blood TCRbeta repertoires from subjects exposed to, actively infected with, or recovered from COVID-19 were included in the dataset. The repertoires were made available in a free public database intended to serve as a resource for research on the immune response to SARS-CoV-2. The samples were drawn from the first 160 participants of the ongoing ImmuneRACE study and from 1,254 subjects provided by 6 global collaborators. The sample metadata nearly always contained a de-identified subject ID, COVID-19 status, age in years and sex. HLA class I and class II types, where available, came from metadata supplied by the sample provider rather than from assay-based typing. Beyond this particular receptor, the publication reports: How much clinical and demographic metadata was included differed by source and by participant, and the metadata was provided uncurated.

TCRbeta CDR3 regions were amplified from genomic DNA by means of the immunoSEQ Assay, a bias-controlled multiplex PCR. Per the authors' processing: Within the assay, amplification of reference gene primers was used to estimate how many nucleated cells each sample contained. Sequence reads were collapsed and filtered to measure the absolute abundance of every unique TCRbeta CDR3 rearrangement. Productive Simpson clonality was computed per sample as the square root of Simpson's diversity index over productive rearrangements. Drawn from immuneACCESS, this table holds only the in-frame rearrangements with V and J called that TCRdb kept. Clones are partly lost; checked studies trace under half to an unresolved V gene and leave the rest unexplained. Clone size and V and J calls were adopted from that table, with D and trimming inferred from the DNA. The sample table lists approximately 200,000 clones, around 84% of them with a count of one. The ten most abundant clones make up around a sixth of the sample.

CDR1 and CDR2 were assigned from the germline V gene as SQVTM and ANQGSEA. The CDR3 runs 14 amino acids, cysteine and phenylalanine included. Only the CDR3 part of the read is kept: 42 bases, read in frame from the first base. V is pruned by 2 bases and J by 6 bases, leaving 9 bases of the junction without a gene match. In the prospective study, participants were 18 to 89 years old, resided in 20 to 30 geographic areas of the United States, and were enrolled through a virtual design. In the prospective study, participants were assigned to cohorts based on the clinical history participants reported in a screening survey and a study questionnaire. ImmuneRACE Cohort 3 recovered participants were defined by two consecutive negative NP/OP PCR tests, healthcare professional clearance, or symptom resolution. Each participant in the prospective study had whole blood, serum and a nasopharyngeal or oropharyngeal swab collected by mobile phlebotomists. Prospective study participants could optionally give additional blood draws and questionnaires over a roughly two-month period. Blood samples from the prospective study were shipped frozen or at room temperature prior to DNA extraction.

Sequenced input: PBMCs or T cells enriched from blood (not recorded which). The chain is encoded by TRBV29-1 joined to TRBJ1-1, with TRBD1 identical over 7 junction bases. The TCR originated in a man in his forties who had recovered from COVID-19. The CDR3 reads as follows: CSVEQGVGGAEAFF. The DNA sequence is given as TGCAGCGTTGAACAGGGGGTTGGTGGCGCTGAAGCTTTCTTT. Joined to the reference TRBV29-1 and TRBJ1-1 proteins, this CDR3 gives the full variable domain: SAVISQKPSRDICQRGTSLTIQCQVDSQVTMMFWYRQQPGQSLTLIATANQGSEATYESGFVIDKFPISRPNLTFSTLTVSNMSPEDSSIYLCSVEQGVGGAEAFFGQGTRLTVV.